A selection of T cell receptor beta chains follows, all from one sample in a study of cytomegalovirus exposure and HLA in healthy donors. The protocol was immunoSEQ multiplex PCR, while the TCRdb copy is restricted to in-frame clones and leaves out a portion. The repertoire table contains some 110,000 clones. Sequencing was done on a sample of PBMCs. The origin of the receptors is a middle-aged man in good health and CMV-seronegative. Each CDR3 is given with its conserved first and last residue. Fields, in order: V gene, clone size, J gene, D gene, CDR3 DNA, CDR3 protein. D genes are given only for firm matches. Clone size is stated in some rows and not others, as once, few, many or a class when expanded.

>TRBV7-9|-|TRBJ2-5|-
TGTGCCAGCAACCATCGAGCGGAACAAGAGACCCAGTACTTC
CASNHRAEQETQYF
>TRBV4-1|-|TRBJ1-4|TRBD1
TGCGCCAGCAGCCAAGACAGGGGGCCTGAAAAACTGTTTTTT
CASSQDRGPEKLFF
>TRBV5-6|-|TRBJ1-2|-
TGTGCCAGCAGGCCGGGGAGGGGCTATGGCTACACCTTC
CASRPGRGYGYTF
>TRBV7-9|-|TRBJ1-2|-
TGTGCCAGCAGCTTAGCGCTCAGGGGAAACTATGGCTACACCTTC
CASSLALRGNYGYTF
>TRBV2|-|TRBJ1-2|TRBD1
TGTGCCAGCAGTGAATCCGGACAGGGCTATGGCTACACCTTC
CASSESGQGYGYTF
>TRBV27|-|TRBJ1-1|-
TGTGCCAGCGGTCGGGGTGAAGCTTTCTTT
CASGRGEAFF
>TRBV7-6|-|TRBJ2-7|-
TGTGCCAGCAGCCCGGGGGTCTCCTACGAGCAGTACTTC
CASSPGVSYEQYF
>TRBV6-5|-|TRBJ2-1|-
TGTGCCAGCACGGCGCTGGCAGGCTCCTACAATGAGCAGTTCTTC
CASTALAGSYNEQFF
>TRBV6-5|-|TRBJ2-1|-
TGTGCCAGCAGTTATGGAGGGTCTCCGATCTACAATGAGCAGTTCTTC
CASSYGGSPIYNEQFF
>TRBV6-1|-|TRBJ2-2|-
TGTGCCAGCAGGACGGGGGCGAACACCGGGGAGCTGTTTTTT
CASRTGANTGELFF
>TRBV2|-|TRBJ1-2|TRBD1
TGTGCCAGCAGGACCCCAGGGGGCCTCCAGAATGGCTACACCTTC
CASRTPGGLQNGYTF
>TRBV7-2|-|TRBJ2-7|TRBD2
TGTGCCAGCAGCTTAGAGGGACTAGCGGGCCTCTACGAGCAGTACTTC
CASSLEGLAGLYEQYF
>TRBV7-9|-|TRBJ2-2|TRBD2
TGTGCCAGCAGCATCGGACTAGCACAAGGGGAAGGGGAGCTGTTTTTT
CASSIGLAQGEGELFF
>TRBV30|-|TRBJ1-4|TRBD1
TGTGCCTGGAGTCCACAGGGGTCAGGAAAACTGTTTTTT
CAWSPQGSGKLFF
>TRBV19|-|TRBJ1-2|TRBD1
TGTGCCAGTAGTATAGTGGCAGGGGGCCATGGCTACACCTTC
CASSIVAGGHGYTF
>TRBV21-1|-|TRBJ2-7|-
TGTGCCAGCAGCTTAAAGCGGTACGAGCAGTACTTC
CASSLKRYEQYF
>TRBV6-1|-|TRBJ1-5|-
TGTGCCAGCAGTGAAAGAGGTCGTGAGCCCCAGCATTTT
CASSERGREPQHF
>TRBV10-2|-|TRBJ1-1|-
TGCGCCAGCAGTGAGTATCCGGGAACCACGGCTTTCTTT
CASSEYPGTTAFF
>TRBV29-1|-|TRBJ1-5|-
TGCAGCGTTGATAGCAGGGACAATCAGCCCCAGCATTTT
CSVDSRDNQPQHF
>TRBV6-5|-|TRBJ2-1|TRBD2
TGTGCCAGCAGTTACCGGACTAGCGGGAGGGGCAATGAGCAGTTCTTC
CASSYRTSGRGNEQFF
>TRBV7-9|-|TRBJ2-1|TRBD2
TGTGCCAGCGGACTAGCGGGAGTGTTCAATGAGCAGTTCTTC
CASGLAGVFNEQFF
>TRBV30|-|TRBJ2-1|TRBD2
TGTGCCTGGAGTCTCCGACTAGCGGGAGGGCTCAATGAGCAGTTCTTC
CAWSLRLAGGLNEQFF
>TRBV7-9|-|TRBJ2-3|TRBD2
TGTGCCAGCAGCAAACAGCAGGGACTAGCGGGAGATGCTACGCAGTATTTT
CASSKQQGLAGDATQYF
>TRBV27|-|TRBJ2-7|-
TGTGCCAGCAGCTCCGGGACATTGATCTACGAGCAGTACTTC
CASSSGTLIYEQYF
>TRBV28|-|TRBJ2-5|TRBD1
TGTGCCAGCAGTGATGGGGGACAGGGGAGGGAGACCCAGTACTTC
CASSDGGQGRETQYF
>TRBV5-4|-|TRBJ2-2|-
TGTGCCAGCAGGCCCGGGTTGACGACGGCGAACACCGGGGAGCTGTTTTTT
CASRPGLTTANTGELFF
>TRBV7-6|-|TRBJ1-4|-
TGTGCCAGCAGCTTGGGGACATCTGAAAAACTGTTTTTT
CASSLGTSEKLFF
>TRBV11-2|-|TRBJ1-2|-
TGTGCCAGCAGCTTAGGGCCCACTAACTATGGCTACACCTTC
CASSLGPTNYGYTF
>TRBV5-1|-|TRBJ1-4|-
TGCGCCAGCAGAGAAACAGGGGAAAAACTGTTTTTT
CASRETGEKLFF
>TRBV10-1|-|TRBJ2-7|-
TGCGCCAGCAGTGAAGGAGGACTTAGCTCCTACGAGCAGTACTTC
CASSEGGLSSYEQYF
>TRBV6-6|-|TRBJ2-7|-
TGTGCCAGCAGACAGGAACCCTACGAGCAGTACTTC
CASRQEPYEQYF
>TRBV28|-|TRBJ1-1|-
TGTGCCAGCAGTTTTATCGCCGCGCCGTCCACTGAAGCTTTCTTT
CASSFIAAPSTEAFF
>TRBV7-2|-|TRBJ2-1|TRBD2
TGTGCCAGCAGCCCGGGACTAGCGGACTACAATGAGCAGTTCTTC
CASSPGLADYNEQFF
>TRBV11-3|-|TRBJ1-1|TRBD1
TGTGCCAGCGGAAGGACAGGGATAATTGAAGCTTTCTTT
CASGRTGIIEAFF
>TRBV13|-|TRBJ2-1|-
TGTGCCAGCAGCGAGGGGACTGAAACCCATGAGCAGTTCTTC
CASSEGTETHEQFF
>TRBV7-8|medium-sized|TRBJ1-4|TRBD1
TGTGCCAGCAGCTCCCCGCAGACAGGGGTGGATAGGGAAAAACTGTTTTTT
CASSSPQTGVDREKLFF